Listed below are T cell receptor beta chains from one sample, sequenced in a study of blood T cell repertoires in COVID-19. Repertoires were generated with immunoSEQ multiplex PCR, while TCRdb's copy carries only in-frame clones and drops some. The sample contains approximately 200,000 clones, approximately 90% of which appear only once. Sequenced: peripheral blood. These receptors all stem from a man aged 70 or older with acute or convalescent COVID-19. Each CDR3 is given with its conserved first and last residue. The order of the fields is CDR3 protein, V gene, J gene.

CAYTGGSNTEAFF,TRBV30,TRBJ1-1
CSAVTSVYNEQFF,TRBV29-1,TRBJ2-1
CATLPPGLAGGAGQFF,TRBV19,TRBJ2-1
CASSYDDRNTEAFF,TRBV6-2/TRBV6-3,TRBJ1-1
CASSRRENQPQHF,TRBV7-6,TRBJ1-5
CASSLGLAGFNEQFF,TRBV5-1,TRBJ2-1
CASSPPGLAGSWREKIF,TRBV2,TRBJ2-1
CASSFLGGPSGEQYF,TRBV5-5,TRBJ2-7
CASSLTQRASYNEQFF,TRBV5-1,TRBJ2-1
CAWNWAGGVRTDTQYF,TRBV30,TRBJ2-3
CASSLTGGKETQYF,TRBV28,TRBJ2-5
CASSSGTGSRETQYF,TRBV7-9,TRBJ2-5
CASREDRNTEAFF,TRBV12-3/TRBV12-4,TRBJ1-1
CASSVAGSTDTQYF,TRBV9,TRBJ2-3
CATSDAVGGRTDTQYF,TRBV24-1,TRBJ2-3
CASSYTGGSQETQYF,TRBV6-5,TRBJ2-5
CSVATGGTEAFF,TRBV29-1,TRBJ1-1
CASRTGTGGYGNEKLFF,TRBV19,TRBJ1-4
CASSYGLAGGTGELFF,TRBV6-5,TRBJ2-2
CASSVEVGYSYNEQFF,TRBV6-1,TRBJ2-1
CATSRLKAGTGINEQYF,TRBV15,TRBJ2-7
CAWSPSGEKLFF,TRBV30,TRBJ1-4
CAWIASGRAYAGELFF,TRBV30,TRBJ2-2
CSVEGQFKNIQYF,TRBV29-1,TRBJ2-4
CASSTAGGAYNEQFF,TRBV2,TRBJ2-1
CASSENVVRVDTQYF,TRBV2,TRBJ2-3
CASSQPLADSYNEQFF,TRBV4-2,TRBJ2-1
CASSLVREGTYEQYF,TRBV7-8,TRBJ2-7
CASSQISRGTDTQYF,TRBV3-1/TRBV3-2,TRBJ2-3
CASSLGGLAGGEQFF,TRBV11-3,TRBJ2-1
CASSGDNSYEQYF,TRBV5-1,TRBJ2-7
CASSQDFGAGETQYF,TRBV4-2,TRBJ2-5
CASSFIANTGELFF,TRBV27,TRBJ2-2
CSASLAGRSYNEQFF,TRBV20-1,TRBJ2-1
CASSRQVMNTEAFF,TRBV6-2/TRBV6-3,TRBJ1-1
CASSLAGQPQETQYF,TRBV11-2,TRBJ2-5
CATSDGGRGQETQYF,TRBV24-1,TRBJ2-5
CASISDRVNTEAFF,TRBV19,TRBJ1-1
CASSLREARSPLHF,TRBV3-1/TRBV3-2,TRBJ1-6
CASSEVDMRKLFF,TRBV25-1,TRBJ1-4
CASSYGTSGSAKNIQYF,TRBV5-4,TRBJ2-4
CASSVDGGGVAYGYTF,TRBV9,TRBJ1-2
CASSGSSNQPQHF,TRBV27,TRBJ1-5
CASSSIQGSGNTIYF,TRBV5-1,TRBJ1-3
CASSYRQGFSEETQYF,TRBV6-6,TRBJ2-5
CASSLNRFAGEQYF,TRBV5-5,TRBJ2-7